Below, one T cell receptor (beta chain) is given with its context. As to time point: cycle 4 day 1 (C4D1), after more than five weeks of nivolumab. Exposure to brentuximab vedotin varied, and each patient had relapsed following autologous stem cell transplantation. The data were taken from a study of PD-1 blockade in classical Hodgkin lymphoma. V gave up 2 bases and J gave up 0 bases, with 11 bases separating them. Germline V gene lookup returns CDR1 GTSNPN and CDR2 SVGIG (reference sequence). This CDR3 spans 15 amino acids. The data were produced by immunoSEQ multiplex PCR, yet TCRdb's version contains in-frame clones alone and is incomplete. The repertoire holds 100,000 or so clones, with approximately 89% as singletons.

The sequences come from peripheral blood mononuclear cells (PBMCs), collected before the fourth cycle of nivolumab. The chain combines TRBV30 with TRBJ1-5; D gene uncertain. The clonotype was recovered from a human donor with classical Hodgkin lymphoma. CDR3 DNA sequence: TGTGCCTGGAGTAAGGGCAGCGATAGCAATCAGCCCCAGCATTTT. Protein: CAWSKGSDSNQPQHF. The complete variable domain, with remaining parts taken from reference TRBV30 and TRBJ1-5, reads SQTIHQWPATLVQPVGSPLSLECTVEGTSNPNLYWYRQAAGRGLQLLFYSVGIGQISSEVPQNLSASRPQDRQFILSSKKLLLSDSGFYLCAWSKGSDSNQPQHFGDGTRLSIL.